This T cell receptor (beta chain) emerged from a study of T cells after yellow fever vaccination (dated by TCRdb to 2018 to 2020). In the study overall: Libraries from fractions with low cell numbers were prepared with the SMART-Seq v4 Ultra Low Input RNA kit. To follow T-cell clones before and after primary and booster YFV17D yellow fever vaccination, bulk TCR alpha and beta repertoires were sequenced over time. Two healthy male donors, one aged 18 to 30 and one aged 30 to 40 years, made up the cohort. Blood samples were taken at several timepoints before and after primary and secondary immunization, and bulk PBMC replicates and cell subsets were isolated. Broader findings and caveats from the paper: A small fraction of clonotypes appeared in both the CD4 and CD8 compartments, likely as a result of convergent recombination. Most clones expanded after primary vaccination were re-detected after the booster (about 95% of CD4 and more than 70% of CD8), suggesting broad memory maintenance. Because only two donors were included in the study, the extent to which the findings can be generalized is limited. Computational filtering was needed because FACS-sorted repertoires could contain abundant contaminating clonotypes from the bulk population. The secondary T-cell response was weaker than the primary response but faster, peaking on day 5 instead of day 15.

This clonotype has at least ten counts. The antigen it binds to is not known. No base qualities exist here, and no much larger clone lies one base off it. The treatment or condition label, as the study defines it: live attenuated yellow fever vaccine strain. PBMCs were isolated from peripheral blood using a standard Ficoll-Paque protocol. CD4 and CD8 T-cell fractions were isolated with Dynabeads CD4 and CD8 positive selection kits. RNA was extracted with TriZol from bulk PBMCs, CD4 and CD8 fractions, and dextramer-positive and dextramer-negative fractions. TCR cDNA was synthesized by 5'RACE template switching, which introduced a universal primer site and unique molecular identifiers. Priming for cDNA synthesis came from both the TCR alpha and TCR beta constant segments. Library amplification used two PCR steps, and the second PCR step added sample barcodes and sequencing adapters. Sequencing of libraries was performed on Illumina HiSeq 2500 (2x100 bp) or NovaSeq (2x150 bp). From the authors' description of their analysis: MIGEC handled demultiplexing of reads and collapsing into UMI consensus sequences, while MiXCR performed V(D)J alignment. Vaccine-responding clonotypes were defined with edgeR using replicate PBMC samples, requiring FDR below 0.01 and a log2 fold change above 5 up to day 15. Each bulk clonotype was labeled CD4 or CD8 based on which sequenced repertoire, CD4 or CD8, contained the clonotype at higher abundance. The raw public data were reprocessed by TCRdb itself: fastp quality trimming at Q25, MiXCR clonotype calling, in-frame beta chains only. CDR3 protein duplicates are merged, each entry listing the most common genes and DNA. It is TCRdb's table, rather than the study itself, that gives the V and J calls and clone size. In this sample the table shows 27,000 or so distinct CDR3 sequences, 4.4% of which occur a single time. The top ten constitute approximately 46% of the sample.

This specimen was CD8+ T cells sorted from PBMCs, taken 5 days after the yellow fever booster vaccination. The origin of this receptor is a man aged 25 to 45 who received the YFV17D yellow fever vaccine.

CDR3 reads: CASSSAGNEQFF. DNA sequence: TGCGCCAGCAGTTCAGCTGGCAATGAGCAGTTCTTC. This chain is built from TRBV5-1 and TRBJ2-1, with the D gene too uncertain to name. Via the germline V gene, CDR1 is SGHRS and CDR2 YFSETQ. The CDR3 runs 12 residues from the cysteine to the phenylalanine. The entry retains the CDR3 DNA only, 36 bases that are in frame from base 1. Cut back by 5 bases and 6 bases, the V and J ends lie 9 bases apart.